This T cell receptor (beta chain) is from a study of T-cell reconstitution after alpha-beta-depleted transplantation in children. Preparation of the TCRbeta library involved a method that used unique molecular identifiers. TCRdb called the PCR reads again in MiXCR, with one record for every CDR3 protein. The sample has hundreds of thousands of distinct CDR3 sequences, 20% to 25% seen once. This clonotype was counted only a few times. The CDR3 runs to 14 residues. The germline V gene encodes CDR1 DFQATT and CDR2 SNEGSKA (reference sequence). With V trimmed by 2 bases and J by 0 bases, 3 bases remained unmatched.

The chain joins TRBV20-1 to TRBJ2-5, with 7 bases that match TRBD1. The sequencing used PBMCs, mostly from graft donor cells, collected 360 days after TCRalphabeta/CD19-depleted stem cell transplant. The sequence was collected from a boy in the first two years of life who had a stem cell transplant for acute myeloid leukemia, so the T cells may come from the graft donor. The CDR3 here is CSARSQGDQETQYF. As DNA, the CDR3 is TGCAGTGCTAGATCGCAGGGGGACCAAGAGACCCAGTACTTC.